This entry lists 14 T cell receptor beta chains sequenced from one sample in a study of blood T cell repertoires in COVID-19. TCRdb keeps only in-frame clones here, not all; method: immunoSEQ multiplex PCR. The sample yields hundreds of thousands of clones, roughly 88% seen once. The material sequenced was PBMCs or T cells enriched from blood (not recorded which). The receptors were gathered from a middle-aged woman with acute COVID-19.

This chain uses TRBV5-6 with TRBJ2-7, with 7 bases that match TRBD1. The germline gives CDR1 SGHDT, CDR2 YYEEEE. The CDR3 contains 14 residues. V lost 0 bases, J lost 2 bases, and 2 bases stayed unmatched. The CDR3: CASSLAGTAYEQYF. DNA for the CDR3: TGTGCCAGCAGCTTGGCCGGGACAGCCTACGAGCAGTACTTC.

This chain joins TRBV20-1 and TRBJ1-1; D remains ambiguous. Per germline, CDR1 DFQATT and CDR2 SNEGSKA (reference sequence). The V end lost 6 bases, the J end lost 1 base, and 6 bases lay between the germline ends. This CDR3 contains 11 residues. CDR3 sequence reads: CSAWRNTEAFF. In DNA form, the CDR3 reads TGCAGTGCCTGGAGGAACACTGAAGCTTTCTTT.

This clone was seen a single time. This chain links TRBV12-3 or TRBV12-4 with TRBJ2-3; D uncertain. The V and J ends lost 1 base and 5 bases respectively, with 7 bases between them. The CDR3 is 13 residues long. This CDR3 is CASSLGREDTQYF. The CDR3 DNA reads TGTGCCAGCAGTTTAGGAAGAGAAGATACGCAGTATTTT.

V is TRBV5-1 and J is TRBJ2-3; 8 positions match TRBD1. Losses at the gene ends were 3 bases for V and 5 bases for J; bases not matched to a gene: 11. CDR3 length: 16 amino acids. Germline CDR1 and CDR2: SGHRS and YFSETQ. CDR3 sequence (DNA): TGCGCCAGCAGCTCAATAGGGACACAGGGGGTAGATACGCAGTATTTT. It translates to CASSSIGTQGVDTQYF.

CDR3 coding DNA: TGTGCCACCAGCAGAGATCGGCAGGGAATTTCTGAAGCTTTCTTT. It encodes CATSRDRQGISEAFF. The V call is TRBV15, the J call TRBJ1-1; the D gene is possibly TRBD1 (5 bases). Trimming took 0 bases from V and 6 from J, leaving 14 bases between them. The CDR3 has 15 residues. The germline gives CDR1 LNHNV, CDR2 YYDKDF (reference sequence).

The chain joins TRBV11-2 to TRBJ1-3; 8 bases line up with TRBD1. The germline CDR1 and CDR2 sequences are SGHAT and FQNNGV. This CDR3 spans 15 amino acids. V dropped 6 bases and J dropped 2; count of bases not matched to a gene: 6. CDR3 coding DNA: TGTGCCAGCAGTTCCATCAGGGGGCCTGGAAACACCATATATTTT. This codes for CASSSIRGPGNTIYF.

This clone appeared once. The chain links TRBV10-1 to TRBJ2-3; 9 bases match TRBD2. V was clipped by 6 bases and J by 4 bases; unmatched bases: 5. Germline V CDR1 and CDR2: WNHNN, SYGVQD (reference sequence). The CDR3 sequence is 14 residues long. Here the CDR3 reads CASSLAGVSDTQYF. For the CDR3, the DNA is TGCGCCAGCAGCTTAGCGGGGGTGTCAGATACGCAGTATTTT.

Of note for this clone: Other DNA sequences within the sample encode an identical CDR3. The J gene is TRBJ1-5, the V gene TRBV19; 9 bases are a match to TRBD1. This CDR3 is built from 14 residues. Germline V gene sequence: CDR1 LNHDA, CDR2 SQIVND (reference sequence). V gave up 3 bases and J gave up 5 bases; unmatched junction bases: 2. The CDR3 here is CASSMRDRDQPQHF. For the CDR3, the DNA is TGTGCCAGTAGTATGCGGGACAGGGATCAGCCCCAGCATTTT.

CDR3 coding DNA: TGTGCCAGCGTTGGGGCAGTCAATCAGCCCCAGCATTTT. Translation gives CASVGAVNQPQHF. This chain uses TRBV12-3 or TRBV12-4 with TRBJ1-5; D is perhaps TRBD1 (5 bases). V was shortened by 8 bases and J by 3 bases, with 11 bases between the two germline ends. There are 13 residues in the CDR3.

V and J are TRBV4-1 and TRBJ1-1; tentatively, D is TRBD1 (6 bases). The CDR3 has 16 amino acids. The V and J ends lost 3 bases and 2 bases respectively, with 16 bases between them. From germline, CDR1 is MGHRA and CDR2 YSYEKL. The CDR3 is CASSQANRVPNTEAFF. The CDR3 region has the DNA TGCGCCAGCAGCCAGGCCAACAGGGTCCCTAACACTGAAGCTTTCTTT.

In nucleotides, the CDR3 is TGTGCCAGCAGTTCTGGGCGGGGGGGCCGGAATGAGCAGTTCTTC. It is translated as CASSSGRGGRNEQFF. The J gene is TRBJ2-1, the V gene TRBV11-3, with 9 nucleotides matching TRBD2. The CDR3 has 15 residues. The V gene end was trimmed by 6 bases and the J gene end by 7 bases; junction bases not matched to a gene: 10. Germline V CDR1 and CDR2: SGHNT, YENEEA.

V and J are TRBV27 and TRBJ1-4; TRBD1 is a possible D gene (5 bases). V lost 10 bases to trimming and J lost 5 bases, with 20 bases between them. The length of the CDR3 is 15 residues. Germline CDR1 and CDR2: MNHEY and SMNVEV (reference sequence). This CDR3 is CATAKRSDRNEKLFF. Here the CDR3 DNA reads TGTGCCACCGCTAAACGTTCTGACAGAAATGAAAAACTGTTTTTT. Supplemented by reference TRBV27 and TRBJ1-4, the full variable domain reads EAQVTQNPRYLITVTGKKLTVTCSQNMNHEYMSWYRQDPGLGLRQIYYSMNVEVTDKGDVPEGYKVSRKEKRNFPLILESPSPNQTSLYFCATAKRSDRNEKLFFGSGTQLSVL.

The genes are TRBV27 and TRBJ1-3, with D possibly TRBD1 on 5 matching bases. The CDR3 contains 17 residues. Germline V gives CDR1 MNHEY, CDR2 SMNVEV (reference sequence). V lost 5 bases, J lost 0 bases, and 17 bases lay in between. The CDR3 is CASSREAPGFSGNTIYF. CDR3 bases: TGTGCCAGCAGTCGAGAAGCCCCAGGGTTCTCTGGAAACACCATATATTTT.

The rearrangement uses TRBV7-9 and TRBJ1-2, with TRBD1 matching over 7 bases. The CDR3 has 14 amino acids. Germline CDR1 SEHNR, CDR2 FQNEAQ (reference sequence). V gave up 5 bases and J gave up 2 bases; unmatched junction bases: 5. The CDR3 region is CASSTSQGNYGYTF. CDR3 DNA sequence: TGTGCCAGCAGCACCTCACAGGGGAACTATGGCTACACCTTC.